This passage covers 16 T cell receptor beta chains from one sample sequenced in a study of blood T cells in healthy people across ages. The use of a sample-barcoded 5' primer and a J-beta primer mix characterized a second PCR of 7 to 11 cycles. TCRdb called the 5' RACE reads again in MiXCR, with one record for every CDR3 protein. The repertoire consists of hundreds of thousands of distinct CDR3 sequences, with under 65% occurring once and the leading ten covering about 13%. The sequenced sample consisted of blood. The receptors here all came from a woman of 80 years or more in good health.

This clonotype was seen ten or more times. The rearrangement joins TRBV3-1 to TRBJ2-6; D is perhaps TRBD2 (6 bases). The germline CDR1 and CDR2 sequences are LGHDT and YNNKEL (reference sequence). The V gene lost 4 bases and the J gene lost 9 bases, with 13 bases spanning the gap. CDR3 length: 14 residues. The CDR3 region is CASSPFGGNNVLTF. As DNA, the CDR3 is TGTGCCAGCAGCCCCTTCGGGGGTAACAACGTCCTGACTTTC.

The V call is TRBV10-1, the J call TRBJ2-3; either TRBD1 or TRBD2 may supply D (5 bases each). Germline CDR1 is WNHNN and CDR2 is SYGVQD (reference sequence). V shed 9 bases and J shed 2 bases, with 12 bases lying between them. The CDR3 extends over 13 amino acids. This CDR3 reads CASGDGNTDTQYF. CDR3 sequence (DNA): TGCGCCAGTGGGGACGGGAACACAGATACGCAGTATTTT.

This clonotype was picked up a small number of times. The gene calls are TRBV6-6 and TRBJ2-3, with D possibly TRBD1 on 6 matching bases. The CDR3 covers 14 residues. The ends were cut back, 0 bases at V and 7 bases at J, with 11 bases in the middle. CDR1 is MNHNY and CDR2 is SVGAGI in the germline V gene (reference sequence). The CDR3, as DNA: TGTGCCAGCAGTTACTCGTCTAGGGGGAATACGCAGTATTTT. It is translated as CASSYSSRGNTQYF.

J is TRBJ2-3 and V is TRBV5-6; 9 nucleotides agree with TRBD1. The CDR3 loop spans 18 amino acids. Germline V CDR1 and CDR2: SGHDT, YYEEEE. V lost 0 bases and J lost 3; bases outside the gene matches: 11. As DNA, the CDR3 is TGTGCCAGCAGCTTGGGGCAAAATGGGGACAGGGTAACAGATACGCAGTATTTT. This encodes CASSLGQNGDRVTDTQYF.

The chain uses TRBV10-3 and TRBJ2-4; 8 bases map to TRBD1. The CDR3 loop spans 13 amino acids. Germline assignment: CDR1 ENHRY and CDR2 SYGVKD. With V trimmed by 11 bases and J by 6 bases, 9 bases remained unmatched. CDR3 in DNA: TGTGCCGCCAACCCCGGGACAGGAAACATTCAGTACTTC. Residues: CAANPGTGNIQYF.

This clonotype has only one observation. The chain joins TRBV20-1 to TRBJ1-2; D remains ambiguous. The CDR3 is 13 residues long. Germline V gene lookup returns CDR1 DFQATT and CDR2 SNEGSKA (reference sequence). V was pared by 3 bases and J by 2 bases, with 10 bases between. The CDR3: CSASQVVNYGYTF. CDR3 bases: TGCAGTGCTAGTCAGGTCGTAAACTATGGCTACACCTTC.

This clonotype was recorded a few times. The V call is TRBV4-3, the J call TRBJ2-1, with 12 positions matching TRBD2. V was clipped by 5 bases and J by 9 bases; unmatched bases: 11. The CDR3 has 16 residues. From germline, CDR1 is LGHNA and CDR2 YSLEER. CDR3 protein: CASSGLAGSGGGEQFF. In nucleotides, the CDR3 is TGCGCCAGCAGCGGACTAGCGGGATCCGGCGGCGGTGAGCAGTTCTTC.

CDR3 DNA: TGCAGCGTTGAACTAGCGACCTACGAGCAGTACTTC. Its protein is CSVELATYEQYF. The V gene is TRBV29-1, the J gene TRBJ2-7, with a possible D match to TRBD2 (6 bases). Deletions cut 2 bases from V and 2 bases from J, with 7 bases between. The germline CDR1 and CDR2 sequences are SQVTM and ANQGSEA. The CDR3 loop spans 12 amino acids.

In this sample, this clonotype turned up once. V gene TRBV20-1 combines with J gene TRBJ1-2; D is possibly TRBD1 (5 bases). Per germline, CDR1 DFQATT and CDR2 SNEGSKA (reference sequence). Trimming removed 8 bases at V and 1 base at J, with 14 bases between. The CDR3 is 13 residues long. DNA for the CDR3: TGCAGTTCGAGGGGTCACCTTAACTATGGCTACACCTTC. This translates into CSSRGHLNYGYTF.

In this sample, this clonotype turned up once. The chain has TRBV9 and TRBJ1-2, with TRBD1 matching over 9 bases. The CDR3 extends over 15 amino acids. Trimming at V came to 4 bases and at J to 6 bases, leaving 10 bases not matched to a gene. Germline CDR1 and CDR2: SGDLS and YYNGEE. The CDR3 is CASSSHSGQGNGYTF. CDR3 DNA: TGTGCCAGCAGCTCTCATAGTGGACAGGGGAATGGCTACACCTTC. Drawing the rest from reference TRBV9 and TRBJ1-2, the complete variable domain is DSGVTQTPKHLITATGQRVTLRCSPRSGDLSVYWYQQSLDQGLQFLIQYYNGEERAKGNILERFSAQQFPDLHSELNLSSLELGDSALYFCASSSHSGQGNGYTFGSGTRLTVV.

This clonotype appeared many times. The chain employs TRBV20-1 and TRBJ2-3, with TRBD2 matching over 7 bases. The CDR3 runs to 13 residues. The germline CDR1 and CDR2 sequences are DFQATT and SNEGSKA (reference sequence). The CDR3: CRGLGGVADTQYF. In DNA, the CDR3 is TGCAGGGGGCTTGGGGGGGTGGCAGATACGCAGTATTTT.

This clonotype was observed a handful of times. The gene calls are TRBV2 and TRBJ1-6, with no clear D. The CDR3 contains 16 residues. The V end lost 9 bases, the J end lost 1 base, and 16 bases lay between the germline ends. Germline V lookup: CDR1 SNHLY, CDR2 FYNNEI. The CDR3 DNA sequence: TGTGCCAGAAGAAGCCCGTTACCTTCCTATAATTCACCCCTCCACTTT. This encodes CARRSPLPSYNSPLHF.

This clonotype was seen at least ten times. The rearrangement joins TRBV28 to TRBJ2-7; tentatively, D is TRBD1 (6 bases). The germline V gene has CDR1 MDHEN and CDR2 SYDVKM. The CDR3 is made up of 14 amino acids. V shed 6 bases and J shed 2 bases, with 14 bases lying between them. The DNA for the CDR3 is TGTGCCAGCAGCCGTCAGGGGTTACCCTACGAGCAGTACTTC. Translated: CASSRQGLPYEQYF.

The chain is built from TRBV25-1 and TRBJ2-1; D gene unclear. Deletions cut 1 base from V and 4 bases from J, with 8 bases between. Germline V CDR1 and CDR2: MGHDK, SYGVNS. This CDR3 is built from 14 residues. Written as DNA, the CDR3 is TGTGCCAGCAGTGAATGGTACAGATACAATGAGCAGTTCTTC. Protein: CASSEWYRYNEQFF.

This chain links TRBV2 with TRBJ2-3, with 8 bases fitting TRBD2. Unmatched junction bases numbered 6, after V lost 3 bases and J lost 4 bases. Germline CDR1 and CDR2: SNHLY and FYNNEI. This CDR3 has 15 amino acids. CDR3 residues: CASSDPAGDADTQYF. CDR3 nucleotide sequence: TGTGCCAGCAGTGATCCAGCGGGAGATGCAGATACGCAGTATTTT.

This clonotype has only a few counts. The chain is built from TRBV15 and TRBJ2-7, with a tentative D call TRBD2 (6 bases). The CDR3 loop spans 14 amino acids. The ends were cut back, 5 bases at V and 0 bases at J, with 11 bases in the middle. Germline loops: CDR1 LNHNV, CDR2 YYDKDF (reference sequence). The DNA for the CDR3 is TGTGCCACCAGCGTAGGGAGGTCCTCCTACGAGCAGTACTTC. It encodes CATSVGRSSYEQYF. The full variable domain, its missing parts supplied by reference TRBV15 and TRBJ2-7, is DAMVIQNPRYQVTQFGKPVTLSCSQTLNHNVMYWYQQKSSQAPKLLFHYYDKDFNNEADTPDNFQSRRPNTSFCFLDIRSPGLGDTAMYLCATSVGRSSYEQYFGPGTRLTVT.